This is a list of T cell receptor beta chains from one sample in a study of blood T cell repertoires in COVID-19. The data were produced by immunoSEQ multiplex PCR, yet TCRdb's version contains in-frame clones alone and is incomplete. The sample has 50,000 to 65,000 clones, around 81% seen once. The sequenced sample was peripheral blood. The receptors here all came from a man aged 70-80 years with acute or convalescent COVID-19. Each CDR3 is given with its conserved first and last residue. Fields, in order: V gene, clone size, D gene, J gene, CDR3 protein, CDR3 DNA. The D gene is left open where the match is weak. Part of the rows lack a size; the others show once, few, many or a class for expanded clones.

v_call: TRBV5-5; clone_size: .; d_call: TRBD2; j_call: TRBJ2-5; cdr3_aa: CASSLAGGNQETQYF; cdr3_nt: TGTGCCAGCAGCTTGGCCGGGGGGAACCAAGAGACCCAGTACTTC
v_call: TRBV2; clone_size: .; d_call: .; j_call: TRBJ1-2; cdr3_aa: CASSEMGGAYTF; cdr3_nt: TGTGCCAGCAGTGAGATGGGCGGGGCCTACACCTTC
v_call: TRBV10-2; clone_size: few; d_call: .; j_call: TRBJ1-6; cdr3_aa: CASSESPIGGSNSPLHF; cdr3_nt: TGCGCCAGCAGTGAGTCTCCCATAGGGGGTTCCAATTCACCCCTCCACTTT
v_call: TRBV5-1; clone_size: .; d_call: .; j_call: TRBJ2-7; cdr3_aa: CASRLASGPYEQYF; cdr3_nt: TGCGCCAGCAGATTGGCCTCTGGGCCCTACGAGCAGTACTTC
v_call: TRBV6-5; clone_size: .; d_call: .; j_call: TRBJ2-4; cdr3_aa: CASSYGQLSLNDQYF; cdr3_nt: TGTGCCAGCAGTTATGGACAGCTTTCTCTCAACGATCAGTACTTC
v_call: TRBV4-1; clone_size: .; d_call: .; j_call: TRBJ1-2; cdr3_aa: CASSQVGQHYGYTF; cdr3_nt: TGCGCCAGCAGCCAAGTCGGACAGCACTATGGCTACACCTTC
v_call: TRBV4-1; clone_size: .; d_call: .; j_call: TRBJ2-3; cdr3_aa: CASRLRTTFTDTQYF; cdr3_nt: TGCGCCAGCAGACTCCGGACTACCTTCACAGATACGCAGTATTTT
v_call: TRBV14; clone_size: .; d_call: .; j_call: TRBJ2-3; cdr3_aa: CASSQDLSDTQYF; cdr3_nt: TGTGCCAGCAGCCAAGATCTCTCAGATACGCAGTATTTT
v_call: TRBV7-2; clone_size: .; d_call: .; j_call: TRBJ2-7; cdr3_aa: CASSSLTRHPYEQYF; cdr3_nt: TGTGCCAGCAGCTCCCTAACTAGGCACCCCTACGAGCAGTACTTC
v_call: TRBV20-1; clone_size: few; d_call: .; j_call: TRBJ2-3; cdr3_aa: CSARVRDTQYF; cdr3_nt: TGCAGTGCTAGGGTGAGGGATACGCAGTATTTT
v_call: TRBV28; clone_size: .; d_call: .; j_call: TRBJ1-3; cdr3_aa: CASSLLARSSGNTIYF; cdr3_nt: TGTGCCAGCAGTTTATTAGCGAGGAGCTCTGGAAACACCATATATTTT
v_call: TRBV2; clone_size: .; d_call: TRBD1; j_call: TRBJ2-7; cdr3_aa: CASNPGQGIYEQYF; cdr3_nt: TGTGCCAGCAACCCCGGACAGGGCATCTACGAGCAGTACTTC
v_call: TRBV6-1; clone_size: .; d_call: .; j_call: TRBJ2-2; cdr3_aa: CASSALSEANTGELFF; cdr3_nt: TGTGCCAGCAGTGCTCTCTCCGAAGCCAACACCGGGGAGCTGTTTTTT
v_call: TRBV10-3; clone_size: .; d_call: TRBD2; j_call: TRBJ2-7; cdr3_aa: CAISESHRLAVSSYEQYF; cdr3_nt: TGTGCCATCAGTGAGTCCCACAGACTAGCTGTGAGCTCCTACGAGCAGTACTTC
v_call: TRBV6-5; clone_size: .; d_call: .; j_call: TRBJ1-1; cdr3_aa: CASSYSQGTEAFF; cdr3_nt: TGTGCCAGCAGTTACTCACAGGGAACTGAAGCTTTCTTT
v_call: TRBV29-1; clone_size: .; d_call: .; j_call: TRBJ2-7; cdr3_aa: CSVDWQGLDEQYF; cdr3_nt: TGCAGCGTTGACTGGCAGGGGTTGGACGAGCAGTACTTC
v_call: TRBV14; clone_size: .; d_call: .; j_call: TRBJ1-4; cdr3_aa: CASSQDRWEKLFF; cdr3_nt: TGTGCCAGCAGCCAAGATCGGTGGGAAAAACTGTTTTTT
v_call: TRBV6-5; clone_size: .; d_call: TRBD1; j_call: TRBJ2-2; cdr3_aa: CASRSGTVSTGELFF; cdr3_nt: TGTGCCAGCAGATCCGGGACAGTAAGCACCGGGGAGCTGTTTTTT
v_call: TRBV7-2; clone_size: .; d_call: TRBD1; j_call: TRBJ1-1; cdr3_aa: CASSADRDTEAFF; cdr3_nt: TGTGCCAGCAGCGCCGACAGGGACACTGAAGCTTTCTTT
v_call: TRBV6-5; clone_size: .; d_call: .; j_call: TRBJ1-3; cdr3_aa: CASSPTGRNTIYF; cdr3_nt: TGTGCCAGCAGCCCCACCGGGAGGAACACCATATATTTT
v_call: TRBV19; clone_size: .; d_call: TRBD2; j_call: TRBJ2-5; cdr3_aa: CASSLGGVGGTQYF; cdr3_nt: TGTGCCAGTAGCCTCGGGGGGGTCGGTGGGACCCAGTACTTC
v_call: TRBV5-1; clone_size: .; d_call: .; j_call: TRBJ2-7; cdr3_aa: CASSSRSGDYEQYF; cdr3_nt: TGCGCCAGCAGCTCCCGATCCGGGGACTACGAGCAGTACTTC
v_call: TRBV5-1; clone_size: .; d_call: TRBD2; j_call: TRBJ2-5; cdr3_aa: CASSPGLAGGTQETQYF; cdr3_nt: TGCGCCAGCAGCCCGGGACTAGCGGGGGGGACGCAAGAGACCCAGTACTTC
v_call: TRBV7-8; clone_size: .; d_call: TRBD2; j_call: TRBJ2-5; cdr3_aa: CASSSLRTSGGETQYF; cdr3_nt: TGTGCCAGCAGCTCCCTGCGGACTAGCGGGGGGGAGACCCAGTACTTC
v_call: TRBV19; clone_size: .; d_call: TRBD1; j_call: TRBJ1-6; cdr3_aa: CASSMQDRGTNSPLHF; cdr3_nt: TGTGCCAGTAGTATGCAGGACAGGGGGACAAATTCACCCCTCCACTTT
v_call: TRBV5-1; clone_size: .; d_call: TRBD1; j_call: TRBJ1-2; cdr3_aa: CASSREDRDGGYTF; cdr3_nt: TGCGCCAGCAGCAGGGAGGACAGGGACGGGGGCTACACCTTC
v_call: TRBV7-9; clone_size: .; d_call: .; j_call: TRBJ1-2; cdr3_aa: CASSLTRSELYGYTF; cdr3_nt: TGTGCCAGCAGCTTAACGCGATCGGAGCTCTATGGCTACACCTTC
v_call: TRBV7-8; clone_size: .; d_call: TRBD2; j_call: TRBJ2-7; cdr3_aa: CASSLRRGVGEQYF; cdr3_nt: TGTGCCAGCAGCTTAAGGCGGGGGGTGGGCGAGCAGTACTTC
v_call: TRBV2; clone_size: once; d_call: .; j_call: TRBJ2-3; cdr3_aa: CASSALTDTQYF; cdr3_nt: TGTGCCAGCAGTGCCCTAACAGATACGCAGTATTTT
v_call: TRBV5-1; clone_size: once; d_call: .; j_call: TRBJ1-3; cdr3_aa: CASSSPVQQGGIRGLSGNTIYF; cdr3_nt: TGCGCCAGCAGCTCCCCAGTTCAACAGGGCGGAATTCGGGGTCTCTCTGGAAACACCATATATTTT
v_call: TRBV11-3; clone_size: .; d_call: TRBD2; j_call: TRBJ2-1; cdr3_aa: CASSYSGGEDEQFF; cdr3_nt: TGTGCCAGCAGCTATAGCGGGGGGGAGGATGAGCAGTTCTTC
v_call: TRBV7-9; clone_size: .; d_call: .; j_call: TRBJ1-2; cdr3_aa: CASLDSNTLYGYTF; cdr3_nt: TGTGCCAGCTTAGACAGCAATACCCTCTATGGCTACACCTTC
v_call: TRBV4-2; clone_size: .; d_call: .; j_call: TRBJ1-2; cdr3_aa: CASSHIGRYNYGYTF; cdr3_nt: TGTGCCAGCAGCCATATCGGCAGGTACAACTATGGCTACACCTTC